Shown below are 26 T cell receptor beta chains from a single sample sequenced in a study of blood T cell repertoires in COVID-19. The method was immunoSEQ multiplex PCR; TCRdb's version includes in-frame clones alone and lacks a portion of them. The sample records almost 250,000 clones, approximately 90% being singletons. The specimen sequenced was PBMCs or T cells enriched from blood (not recorded which). All receptors come from a woman aged 25 to 39 who had recovered from COVID-19.

The CDR3 spells CASSVTGVEAFF. In DNA, the CDR3 is TGCGCCAGCAGCGTTACAGGGGTTGAAGCTTTCTTT. The chain links TRBV5-1 to TRBJ1-1; 7 bases fit TRBD1. Germline CDR1 is SGHRS and CDR2 is YFSETQ. The CDR3 length is 12 residues. V gave up 4 bases and J gave up 7 bases; unmatched junction bases: 4.

In the case of this clone: The same CDR3 is also encoded by other DNA sequences in this sample. J is TRBJ2-1 and V is TRBV5-1; D may be TRBD2 (6 bases). The CDR3 loop spans 16 amino acids. V was cut by 2 bases and J by 0 bases, with 12 bases left in between. From germline, CDR1 is SGHRS and CDR2 YFSETQ. The CDR3: CASSFRRGTSYNEQFF. The CDR3 nucleotides are TGCGCCAGCAGCTTCCGACGGGGGACCTCCTACAATGAGCAGTTCTTC.

The genes are TRBV7-6 and TRBJ2-3; the match to TRBD2 covers 7 bases. Germline loops: CDR1 SGHVS, CDR2 FNYEAQ. The CDR3 is 16 amino acids. With 0 bases clipped from V and 4 bases from J, the junction kept 7 bases outside the gene matches. CDR3 DNA sequence: TGTGCCAGCAGCTTAGCGGCGGGAGCTCTGGCAGATACGCAGTATTTT. Translation gives CASSLAAGALADTQYF.

The rearrangement uses TRBV19 and TRBJ1-1; maybe TRBD1 (6 bases). V dropped 6 bases and J dropped 1 base, with 21 bases sitting between them. The CDR3 spans 17 residues. The germline V gene has CDR1 LNHDA and CDR2 SQIVND (reference sequence). The CDR3 region is CASSWVSGTFRNTEAFF. CDR3 coding DNA: TGTGCCAGTAGCTGGGTGTCAGGGACATTTAGGAACACTGAAGCTTTCTTT.

The genes are TRBV11-1 and TRBJ1-1; 7 nucleotides line up with TRBD1. The CDR3 has 15 amino acids. With 6 bases clipped from V and 3 bases from J, the junction kept 10 bases outside the gene matches. In germline, CDR1 is SGHAT, CDR2 FQDESV (reference sequence). CDR3 bases: TGTGCCAGCAGGCAAAACAGGGGAACGGACACTGAAGCTTTCTTT. Residues: CASRQNRGTDTEAFF.

The genes are TRBV28 and TRBJ1-1; TRBD1 matches 11 bases. V was clipped by 4 bases and J by 5 bases; unmatched bases: 12. CDR1 is MDHEN, CDR2 SYDVKM, per germline. This CDR3 comprises 17 residues. In DNA form, the CDR3 reads TGTGCCAGCAGTTCTTTTGGACAGGGGGCCGGAGGGACTGAAGCTTTCTTT. This codes for CASSSFGQGAGGTEAFF.

The chain uses TRBV10-1 and TRBJ2-6; 7 nucleotides match TRBD1. Germline V lookup: CDR1 WNHNN, CDR2 SYGVQD (reference sequence). The CDR3 is made up of 17 amino acids. With 7 bases clipped from V and 0 bases from J, the junction kept 9 bases outside the gene matches. CDR3 DNA: TGCGCCAGCACCGGACAGGAGAACTTCTCTGGGGCCAACGTCCTGACTTTC. This codes for CASTGQENFSGANVLTF.

J is TRBJ2-3 and V is TRBV5-6; 13 bases are a match to TRBD2. The CDR3 has 19 amino acids. V trimming: 4 bases; J trimming: 0 bases; junction bases outside the gene matches: 11. Per the germline V gene, CDR1 is SGHDT and CDR2 is YYEEEE. Here the CDR3 reads CASSGGTSGNFLSTDTQYF. The CDR3, as DNA: TGTGCCAGCAGCGGGGGGACTAGCGGGAATTTTTTAAGCACAGATACGCAGTATTTT.

This clone was seen once. This sequence joins TRBV4-1 and TRBJ2-7, with TRBD1 matching 7 bases. There are 14 residues in the CDR3. Germline CDR1 and CDR2: MGHRA and YSYEKL. V dropped 0 bases and J dropped 3; count of bases not matched to a gene: 2. CDR3 DNA sequence: TGCGCCAGCAGCCAAGAGGGACAGCTCTACGAGCAGTACTTC. Amino acid sequence: CASSQEGQLYEQYF.

Only a few counts were recorded for this clone. The V and J genes are TRBV11-2 and TRBJ2-7, with D maybe TRBD1 (5 bases). CDR3 length: 16 residues. Germline assignment: CDR1 SGHAT and CDR2 FQNNGV. Trimming shortened V by 1 base and J by 3 bases, and 16 bases separated the two germline ends. CDR3 sequence: CASSLGVGQGNYEQYF. The DNA of the CDR3 is TGTGCCAGCAGCTTAGGAGTTGGGCAGGGCAACTACGAGCAGTACTTC.

The rearrangement uses TRBV3-1 (or the pseudogene TRBV3-2) and TRBJ1-4, with 9 bases that match TRBD1. CDR1 is LGHDT, CDR2 YNNKEL, per germline (reference sequence). V shed 6 bases, J shed 6 bases, and the junction held 8 bases outside the gene matches. There are 15 residues in the CDR3. The CDR3 DNA sequence: TGTGCCAGCAGGGACTACAGGGGGCGACATGAAAAACTGTTTTTT. Its translation is CASRDYRGRHEKLFF.

V and J are TRBV7-8 and TRBJ2-1, with D tentatively TRBD2 (5 bases). Germline CDR1 reads SGHVS; CDR2 reads FQNEAQ. The V and J ends lost 0 bases and 9 bases respectively, with 15 bases between them. The CDR3 extends over 15 amino acids. Written as DNA, the CDR3 is TGTGCCAGCAGCTTAGCAGGCTGGCTACGGGGTGAGCAGTTCTTC. This translates into CASSLAGWLRGEQFF.

Notes on this clone: Other DNA sequences in the sample encode the same CDR3. V is TRBV5-1 and J is TRBJ1-5; D ambiguous. The CDR3 contains 15 residues. CDR1 is SGHRS, CDR2 YFSETQ, per germline. V lost 0 bases, J lost 1 base, and 8 bases lay in between. CDR3 loop: CASSLAGGSNQPQHF. The CDR3 DNA is TGCGCCAGCAGCTTGGCAGGCGGGAGCAATCAGCCCCAGCATTTT.

This rearrangement joins TRBV7-2 to TRBJ1-3, with TRBD1 identical over 8 bases. Trimming cost V 5 bases and J 1 base; bases outside gene matches: 4. This CDR3 is built from 15 residues. CDR1 and CDR2 (germline): SGHTA, FQGNSA. CDR3 in amino acids: CASSPQGGSGNTIYF. The CDR3 nucleotides read TGTGCCAGCAGCCCACAGGGGGGTTCTGGAAACACCATATATTTT.

This clone was detected only a few times. This chain uses TRBV5-4 with TRBJ2-7; TRBD2 matches at 7 bases. V lost 4 bases, J lost 6 bases, and 10 bases stayed unmatched. CDR3 length: 14 amino acids. Germline V gene lookup returns CDR1 SGHNT and CDR2 YYREEE (reference sequence). DNA for the CDR3: TGTGCCAGCAGCATAGCAAGCGGGACTGGCGAGCAGTACTTC. The encoded protein is CASSIASGTGEQYF.

This clone has a single count. The V and J genes are TRBV28 and TRBJ2-7, with 7 bases fitting TRBD2. The V segment lost 5 bases and the J segment 1 base; nucleotides outside the gene matches: 11. The CDR3 length is 16 residues. The germline CDR1 and CDR2 sequences are MDHEN and SYDVKM. The CDR3 loop is CASSIHRGGLSYEQYF. The CDR3 region has the DNA TGTGCCAGCAGTATCCATCGGGGAGGGCTTTCCTACGAGCAGTACTTC.

V is TRBV4-3 and J is TRBJ2-2; the D is unclear. The CDR3 is made up of 15 amino acids. Trimming took 0 bases from V and 6 from J, leaving 11 bases between them. Germline CDR1 and CDR2: LGHNA and YSLEER. This chain's CDR3 is CASSQDQRLAGELFF. The DNA of the CDR3 is TGCGCCAGCAGCCAAGATCAGAGGTTGGCCGGGGAGCTGTTTTTT.

This clone has a single count. The rearrangement joins TRBV15 to TRBJ1-5, with D perhaps TRBD1 (6 bases). The CDR3 is 14 amino acids. In germline, CDR1 is LNHNV, CDR2 YYDKDF (reference sequence). V lost 1 base to trimming and J lost 4 bases, with 8 bases between them. CDR3 coding DNA: TGTGCCACCAGCAGAGGGACAGCTAATCAGCCCCAGCATTTT. It encodes CATSRGTANQPQHF.

The CDR3 loop reads CASSARQGYNDGQFF. The DNA of the CDR3 is TGTGCCAGCAGCGCTAGACAGGGATACAATGACGGGCAGTTCTTC. The chain is built from TRBV9 and TRBJ2-1; TRBD1 matches at 7 bases. J lost 12 bases, V lost 3 bases, and 15 bases had no gene match. Germline-derived CDR1 and CDR2 are SGDLS and YYNGEE. CDR3 length: 15 amino acids.

The chain couples TRBV29-1 to TRBJ2-1; TRBD1 is a possible D gene (5 bases). CDR1 is SQVTM and CDR2 is ANQGSEA in the germline V gene. Trimming cost V 3 bases and J 6 bases, with 12 bases left between them. The CDR3 is 13 amino acids. The CDR3 nucleotides are TGCAGCGTTGACTACAGGACCAGCAATGAGCAGTTCTTC. It specifies CSVDYRTSNEQFF.

V usage is TRBV7-9 and J usage is TRBJ2-1; 8 positions agree with TRBD1. Per germline, CDR1 SEHNR and CDR2 FQNEAQ (reference sequence). Trimming cost V 5 bases and J 4 bases; bases outside gene matches: 7. The CDR3 totals 15 residues. The CDR3 reads CASSAGGGSYNEQFF. In nucleotides, the CDR3 is TGTGCCAGCAGCGCAGGGGGCGGATCTTACAATGAGCAGTTCTTC.

The rearrangement links TRBV28 to TRBJ1-1; D ambiguous. Germline V CDR1 and CDR2: MDHEN, SYDVKM. V lost 5 bases, J lost 0 bases, and 10 bases lay in between. The CDR3 contains 14 residues. The CDR3 DNA sequence: TGTGCCAGCAGTCAACCGGGATTGAACACTGAAGCTTTCTTT. Amino acids: CASSQPGLNTEAFF. The full variable domain, with the rest looked up from reference TRBV28 and TRBJ1-1, is DVKVTQSSRYLVKRTGEKVFLECVQDMDHENMFWYRQDPGLGLRLIYFSYDVKMKEKGDIPEGYSVSREKKERFSLILESASTNQTSMYLCASSQPGLNTEAFFGQGTRLTVV.

The chain couples TRBV27 to TRBJ2-5; TRBD1 might be the D (5 bases). Trimming shortened V by 1 base and J by 1 base, and 10 bases separated the two germline ends. Germline-derived CDR1 and CDR2 are MNHEY and SMNVEV (reference sequence). The CDR3 runs to 15 residues. Here the CDR3 DNA reads TGTGCCAGCAGTTTATGGGCAGGGATCCAAGAGACCCAGTACTTC. As protein: CASSLWAGIQETQYF.

A single count supports this clone. V gene TRBV4-1 combines with J gene TRBJ1-1; D unclear. Trimming removed 5 bases from V and 1 base from J, with 17 bases in between. The CDR3 runs to 16 residues. CDR1 is MGHRA, CDR2 YSYEKL, per germline. CDR3 region: CASSMRVGAENTEAFF. CDR3 in DNA: TGCGCCAGCAGCATGCGGGTTGGCGCGGAGAACACTGAAGCTTTCTTT.

V usage is TRBV6-1 and J usage is TRBJ1-2; D is undetermined. The CDR3 covers 10 residues. The germline V and J ends were trimmed by 2 bases and 14 bases, with 9 bases remaining between them. CDR1 and CDR2 (germline): MNHNS, SASEGT. Here the CDR3 reads CASSESGFTF. The CDR3 DNA reads as TGTGCCAGCAGTGAATCAGGCTTTACCTTC.

The V call is TRBV7-9, the J call TRBJ1-6; tentative D call: TRBD1 (6 bases). The CDR3 has 14 residues. V lost 3 bases and J lost 9, with 12 bases in between. Germline V gives CDR1 SEHNR, CDR2 FQNEAQ (reference sequence). CDR3 protein: CASSFRGEGSPLHF. The CDR3 DNA follows: TGTGCCAGCAGCTTTAGGGGGGAGGGTTCACCCCTCCACTTT.